This T cell receptor (beta chain) was captured by sequencing in a study of Ad26.COV2.S vaccination and SARS-CoV-2 variants. In the study overall: Donor participated within the Ad26.COV2.S arm of the COV1001 trial.

CDR3 length equals 16 residues. V lost 5 bases and J lost 3; bases outside the gene matches: 9. CDR1 is SEHNR, CDR2 FQNEAQ, per germline (reference sequence). Treatment meaning: about 20 received Ad26.COV2.S at low or high dose, single or two shots; roughly 5 received placebo; per-sample allocation not given. Sampling happened 63 days after the first vaccine or placebo injection. A Boston adult aged 18-55 years was the donor. To note about this clone: What it binds is unknown.

Whole-study results and caveats: Measures of TCR breadth and depth may have fallen short of total T cell responses.

TCRdb's table, derived via immunoSEQ multiplex PCR, lists solely in-frame clones and lacks some. The sample lists fewer than 400,000 clones, around 85% seen once, with under 4% in the top ten. Sequenced material: peripheral blood, taken in a trial of Ad26.COV2.S vaccine versus placebo. The TCR sequence derives from a person between 18 and 60 years old who received the Ad26.COV2.S COVID-19 vaccine or a placebo. This sequence joins TRBV7-9 and TRBJ2-3, with 9 bases identical to TRBD1. As DNA, the CDR3 is TGTGCCAGCAGCAGACGACAGGGGGTTACGACAGATACGCAGTATTTT. It codes for CASSRRQGVTTDTQYF.